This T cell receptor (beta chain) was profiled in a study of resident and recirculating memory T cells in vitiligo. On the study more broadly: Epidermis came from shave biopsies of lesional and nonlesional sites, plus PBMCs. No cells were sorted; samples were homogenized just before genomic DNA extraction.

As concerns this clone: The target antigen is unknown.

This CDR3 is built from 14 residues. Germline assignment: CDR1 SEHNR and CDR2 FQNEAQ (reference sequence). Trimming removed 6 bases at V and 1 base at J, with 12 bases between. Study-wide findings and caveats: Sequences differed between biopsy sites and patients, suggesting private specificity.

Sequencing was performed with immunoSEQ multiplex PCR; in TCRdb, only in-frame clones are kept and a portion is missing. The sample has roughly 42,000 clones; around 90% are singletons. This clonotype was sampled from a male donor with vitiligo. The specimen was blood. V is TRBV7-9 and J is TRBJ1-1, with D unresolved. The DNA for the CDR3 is TGTGCCAGCAGAGTCCAAGGAGGGAACACTGAAGCTTTCTTT. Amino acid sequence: CASRVQGGNTEAFF.